The clone carrying this TCR beta chain appeared a few times. Its antigen is currently unknown. In germline, CDR1 is MNHNY, CDR2 SVGAGI (reference sequence). This CDR3 has 15 amino acids. The V and J ends lost 5 bases and 0 bases, in that order; junction bases with no gene match: 7. This sample stems from a study of molecular identifiers for immune sequencing clone quantification. Study-wide results and limits: Researchers reportedly could pick up spiked Jurkat TCR RNA from one cell mixed into 1 million or so naive cells.

In preparing bulk TCR libraries, previously described methods and listed TCR primers were used. One entry per CDR3 protein, called by TCRdb with MiXCR from the PCR reads. Of around 480,000 distinct CDR3 sequences listed, less than 30% are singletons. The material sequenced was naive CD8+ T cells from blood, with Jurkat cell RNA spiked in. The subset here: FACS-sorted CD8+CD4-CCR7+CD45RA+ naive T cells. The chain has TRBV6-6 and TRBJ2-7; 7 bases are shared with TRBD1. The TCR comes from a human donor in good health. Some libraries in this study had Jurkat cell RNA spiked in. The CDR3, as DNA: TGTGCCAGCAGTCCCACGGACAGGCCCTCCTACGAGCAGTACTTC. Amino acids: CASSPTDRPSYEQYF.